This TCR beta chain was observed in a study of cytomegalovirus exposure and HLA in healthy donors. Findings of the study overall: TCR sequences were mostly rare, though some public TCRs occurred in many donors.

Comment on this clone: The antigen is not known.

TCRdb's copy holds only in-frame clones and misses some; the assay was immunoSEQ multiplex PCR. The profile shows roughly 230,000 clones, around 90% of them singletons. V shed 8 bases, J shed 4 bases, and the junction held 7 bases outside the gene matches. The CDR3 spans 13 residues. Per the germline V gene, CDR1 is MGHRA and CDR2 is YSYEKL. The chain has TRBV4-1 and TRBJ2-7, with 8 bases aligning to TRBD2. The sequence was collected from a young woman in good health and CMV-seronegative. The sequencing sample was made of PBMCs. The CDR3 sequence is CASQAGDVYEQYF. The CDR3 bases are TGCGCCAGCCAAGCGGGAGATGTTTACGAGCAGTACTTC.